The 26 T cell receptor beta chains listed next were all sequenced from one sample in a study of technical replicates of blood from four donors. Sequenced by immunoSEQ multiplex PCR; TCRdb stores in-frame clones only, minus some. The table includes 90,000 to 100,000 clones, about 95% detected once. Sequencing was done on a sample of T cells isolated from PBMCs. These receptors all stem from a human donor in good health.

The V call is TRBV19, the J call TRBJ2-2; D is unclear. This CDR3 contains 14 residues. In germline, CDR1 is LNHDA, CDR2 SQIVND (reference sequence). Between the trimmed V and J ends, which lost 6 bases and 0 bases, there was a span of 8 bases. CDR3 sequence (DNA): TGTGCCAGTAGCAGGCTCGCGAACACCGGGGAGCTGTTTTTT. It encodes CASSRLANTGELFF.

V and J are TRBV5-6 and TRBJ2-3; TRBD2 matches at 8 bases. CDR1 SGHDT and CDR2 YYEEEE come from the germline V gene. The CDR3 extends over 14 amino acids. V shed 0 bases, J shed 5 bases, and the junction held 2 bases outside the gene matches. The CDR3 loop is CASSLGTSLDTQYF. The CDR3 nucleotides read TGTGCCAGCAGCTTGGGGACTAGCCTAGATACGCAGTATTTT.

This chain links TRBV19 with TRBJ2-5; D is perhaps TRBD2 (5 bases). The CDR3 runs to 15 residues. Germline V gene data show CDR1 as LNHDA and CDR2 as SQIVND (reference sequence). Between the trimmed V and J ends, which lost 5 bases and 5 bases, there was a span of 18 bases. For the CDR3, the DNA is TGTGCCAGTAGTCCCCGGGGTAGTTTAGCGGAGACCCAGTACTTC. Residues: CASSPRGSLAETQYF.

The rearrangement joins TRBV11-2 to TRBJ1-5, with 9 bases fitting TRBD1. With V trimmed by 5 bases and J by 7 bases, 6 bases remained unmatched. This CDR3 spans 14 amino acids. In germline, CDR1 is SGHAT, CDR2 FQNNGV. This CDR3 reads CASSEGGTGQPQHF. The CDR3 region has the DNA TGTGCCAGCAGCGAAGGGGGGACAGGGCAGCCCCAGCATTTT.

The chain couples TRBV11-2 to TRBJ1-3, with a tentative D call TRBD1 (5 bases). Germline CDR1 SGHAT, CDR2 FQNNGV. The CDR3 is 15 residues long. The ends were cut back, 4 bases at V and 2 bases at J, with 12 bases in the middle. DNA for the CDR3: TGTGCCAGCAGCTCCCTCAGGGCCCCTGGAAACACCATATATTTT. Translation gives CASSSLRAPGNTIYF.

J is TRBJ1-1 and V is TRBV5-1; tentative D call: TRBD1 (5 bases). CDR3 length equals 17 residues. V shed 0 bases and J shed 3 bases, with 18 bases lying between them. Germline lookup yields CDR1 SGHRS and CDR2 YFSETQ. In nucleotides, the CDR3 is TGCGCCAGCAGCTTGGAACCGATGTTCGGGGGGGACACTGAAGCTTTCTTT. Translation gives CASSLEPMFGGDTEAFF.

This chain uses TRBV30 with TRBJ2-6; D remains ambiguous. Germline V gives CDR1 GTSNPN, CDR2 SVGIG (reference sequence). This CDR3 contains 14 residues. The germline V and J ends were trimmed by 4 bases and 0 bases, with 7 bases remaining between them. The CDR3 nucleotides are TGTGCCTGGACCCTAGGCTCTGGGGCCAACGTCCTGACTTTC. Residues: CAWTLGSGANVLTF.

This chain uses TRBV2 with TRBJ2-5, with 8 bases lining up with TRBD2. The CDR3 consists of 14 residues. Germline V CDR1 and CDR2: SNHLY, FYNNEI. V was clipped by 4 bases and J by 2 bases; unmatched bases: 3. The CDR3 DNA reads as TGTGCCAGCAGTGGCTCTAGCGGGCAAGAGACCCAGTACTTC. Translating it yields CASSGSSGQETQYF.

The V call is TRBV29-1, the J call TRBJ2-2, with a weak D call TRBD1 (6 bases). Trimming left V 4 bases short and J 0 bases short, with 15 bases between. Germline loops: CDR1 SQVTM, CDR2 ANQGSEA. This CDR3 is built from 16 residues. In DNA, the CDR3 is TGCAGCGTTGTAGGGCAGGGGAAAGCGAACACCGGGGAGCTGTTTTTT. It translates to CSVVGQGKANTGELFF.

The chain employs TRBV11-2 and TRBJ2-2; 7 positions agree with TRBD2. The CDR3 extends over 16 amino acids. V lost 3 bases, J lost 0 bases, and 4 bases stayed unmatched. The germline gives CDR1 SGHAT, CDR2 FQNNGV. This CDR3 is CASSFSSGSNTGELFF. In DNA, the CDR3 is TGTGCCAGCAGCTTCTCTAGCGGATCGAACACCGGGGAGCTGTTTTTT.

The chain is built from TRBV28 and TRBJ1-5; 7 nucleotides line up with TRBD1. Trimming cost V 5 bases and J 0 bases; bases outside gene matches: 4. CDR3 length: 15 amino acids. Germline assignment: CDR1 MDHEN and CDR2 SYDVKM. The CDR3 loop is CASSDNRGSNQPQHF. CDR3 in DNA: TGTGCCAGCAGTGACAACAGGGGTAGCAATCAGCCCCAGCATTTT.

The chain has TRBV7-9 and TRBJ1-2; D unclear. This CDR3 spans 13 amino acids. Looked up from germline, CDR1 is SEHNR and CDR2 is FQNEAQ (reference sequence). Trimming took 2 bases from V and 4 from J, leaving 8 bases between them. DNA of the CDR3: TGTGCCAGCAGCTTAACAGAGATCTATGGCTACACCTTC. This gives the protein CASSLTEIYGYTF.

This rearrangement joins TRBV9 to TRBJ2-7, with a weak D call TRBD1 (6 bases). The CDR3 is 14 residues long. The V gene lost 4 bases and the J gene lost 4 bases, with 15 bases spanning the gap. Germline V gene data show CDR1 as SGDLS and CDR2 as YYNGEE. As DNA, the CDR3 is TGTGCCAGCAGCCCCCGGGACAATGTTTACGAGCAGTACTTC. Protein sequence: CASSPRDNVYEQYF.

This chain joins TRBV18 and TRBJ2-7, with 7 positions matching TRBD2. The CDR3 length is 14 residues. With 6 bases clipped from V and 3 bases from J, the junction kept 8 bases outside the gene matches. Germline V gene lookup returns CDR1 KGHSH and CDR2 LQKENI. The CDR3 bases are TGTGCCAGCTCGCCGCGGGGGATAAGCTACGAGCAGTACTTC. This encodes CASSPRGISYEQYF.

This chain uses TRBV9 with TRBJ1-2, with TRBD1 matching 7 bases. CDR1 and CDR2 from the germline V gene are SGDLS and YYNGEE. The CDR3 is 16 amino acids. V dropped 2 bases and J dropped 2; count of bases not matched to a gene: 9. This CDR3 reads CASSVAGTDLNYGYTF. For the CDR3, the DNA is TGTGCCAGCAGCGTCGCCGGGACAGACCTCAACTATGGCTACACCTTC. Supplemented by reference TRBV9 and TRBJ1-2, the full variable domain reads DSGVTQTPKHLITATGQRVTLRCSPRSGDLSVYWYQQSLDQGLQFLIQYYNGEERAKGNILERFSAQQFPDLHSELNLSSLELGDSALYFCASSVAGTDLNYGYTFGSGTRLTVV.

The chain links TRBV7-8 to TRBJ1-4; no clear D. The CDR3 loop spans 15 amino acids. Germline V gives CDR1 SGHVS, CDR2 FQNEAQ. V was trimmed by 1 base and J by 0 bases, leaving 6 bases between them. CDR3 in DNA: TGTGCCAGCAGCTTAGACGGTGCAACTAATGAAAAACTGTTTTTT. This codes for CASSLDGATNEKLFF.

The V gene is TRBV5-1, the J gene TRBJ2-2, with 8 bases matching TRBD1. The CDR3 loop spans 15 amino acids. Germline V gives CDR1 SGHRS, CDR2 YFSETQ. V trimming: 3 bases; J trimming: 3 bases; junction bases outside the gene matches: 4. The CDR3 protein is CASSSGQADTGELFF. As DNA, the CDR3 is TGCGCCAGCAGCTCGGGACAGGCTGACACCGGGGAGCTGTTTTTT.

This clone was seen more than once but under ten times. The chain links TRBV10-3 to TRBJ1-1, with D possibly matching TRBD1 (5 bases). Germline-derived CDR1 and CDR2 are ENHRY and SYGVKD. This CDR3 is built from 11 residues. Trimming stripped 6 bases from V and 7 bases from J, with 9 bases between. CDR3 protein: CAIREDSEAFF. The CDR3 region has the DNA TGTGCCATCAGGGAAGACAGTGAAGCTTTCTTT.

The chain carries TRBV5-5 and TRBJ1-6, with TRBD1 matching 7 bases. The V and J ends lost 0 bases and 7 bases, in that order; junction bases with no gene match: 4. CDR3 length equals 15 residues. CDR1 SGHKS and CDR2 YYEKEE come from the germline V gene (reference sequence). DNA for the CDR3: TGTGCCAGCAGCTTGGCCGGGACAGAGAATTCACCCCTCCACTTT. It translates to CASSLAGTENSPLHF. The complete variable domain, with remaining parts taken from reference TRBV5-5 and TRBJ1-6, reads DAGVTQSPTHLIKTRGQQVTLRCSPISGHKSVSWYQQVLGQGPQFIFQYYEKEERGRGNFPDRFSARQFPNYSSELNVNALLLGDSALYLCASSLAGTENSPLHFGNGTRLTVT.

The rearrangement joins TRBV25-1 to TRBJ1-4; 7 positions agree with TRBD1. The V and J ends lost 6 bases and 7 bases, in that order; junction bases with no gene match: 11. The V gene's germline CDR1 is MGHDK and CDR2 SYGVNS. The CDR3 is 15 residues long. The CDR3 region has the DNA TGTGCCAGCAGCTACCAAGGGGACAGCCTTGAAAAACTGTTTTTT. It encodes CASSYQGDSLEKLFF.

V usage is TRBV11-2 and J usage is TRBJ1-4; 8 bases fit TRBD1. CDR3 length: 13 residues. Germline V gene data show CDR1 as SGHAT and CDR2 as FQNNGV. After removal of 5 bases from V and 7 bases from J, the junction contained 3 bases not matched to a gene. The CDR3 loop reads CASSLQGVEKLFF. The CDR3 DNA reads TGTGCCAGCAGCCTACAGGGGGTTGAAAAACTGTTTTTT.

The CDR3 DNA reads as TGTGCCAGCAGTCCGGGAGAGAACACCGGGGAGCTGTTTTTT. Its translation: CASSPGENTGELFF. The rearrangement uses TRBV28 and TRBJ2-2; D possibly corresponds to TRBD2 (6 bases). The germline gives CDR1 MDHEN, CDR2 SYDVKM. V lost 5 bases and J 1 base, leaving 8 bases between the germline ends. The CDR3 is made up of 14 amino acids.

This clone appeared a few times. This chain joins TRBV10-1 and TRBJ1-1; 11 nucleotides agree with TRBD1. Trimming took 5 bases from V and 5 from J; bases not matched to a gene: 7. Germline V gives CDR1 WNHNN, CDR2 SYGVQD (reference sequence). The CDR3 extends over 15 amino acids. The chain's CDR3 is CASSRTGTGGTEAFF. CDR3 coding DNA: TGCGCCAGCAGTCGGACGGGGACAGGGGGGACTGAAGCTTTCTTT.

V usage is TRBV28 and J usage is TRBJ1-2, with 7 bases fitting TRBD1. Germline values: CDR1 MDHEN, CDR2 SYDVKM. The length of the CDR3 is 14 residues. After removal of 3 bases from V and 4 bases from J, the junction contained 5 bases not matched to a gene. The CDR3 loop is CASSFDRDSYGYTF. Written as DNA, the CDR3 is TGTGCCAGCAGTTTCGACCGGGACAGCTATGGCTACACCTTC.

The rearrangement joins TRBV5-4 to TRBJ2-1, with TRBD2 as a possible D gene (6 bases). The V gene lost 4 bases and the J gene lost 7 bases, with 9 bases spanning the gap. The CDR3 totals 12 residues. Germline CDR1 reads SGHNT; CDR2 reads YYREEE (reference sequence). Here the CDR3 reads CASSLGGNEQFF. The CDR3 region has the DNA TGTGCCAGCAGCCTAGGAGGGAATGAGCAGTTCTTC.

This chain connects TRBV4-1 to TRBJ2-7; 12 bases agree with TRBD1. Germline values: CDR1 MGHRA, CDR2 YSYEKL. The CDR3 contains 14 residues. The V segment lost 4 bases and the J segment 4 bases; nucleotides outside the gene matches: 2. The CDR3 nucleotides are TGCGCCAGCAGCCGGGGACAGGGGGCTTACGAGCAGTACTTC. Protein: CASSRGQGAYEQYF.